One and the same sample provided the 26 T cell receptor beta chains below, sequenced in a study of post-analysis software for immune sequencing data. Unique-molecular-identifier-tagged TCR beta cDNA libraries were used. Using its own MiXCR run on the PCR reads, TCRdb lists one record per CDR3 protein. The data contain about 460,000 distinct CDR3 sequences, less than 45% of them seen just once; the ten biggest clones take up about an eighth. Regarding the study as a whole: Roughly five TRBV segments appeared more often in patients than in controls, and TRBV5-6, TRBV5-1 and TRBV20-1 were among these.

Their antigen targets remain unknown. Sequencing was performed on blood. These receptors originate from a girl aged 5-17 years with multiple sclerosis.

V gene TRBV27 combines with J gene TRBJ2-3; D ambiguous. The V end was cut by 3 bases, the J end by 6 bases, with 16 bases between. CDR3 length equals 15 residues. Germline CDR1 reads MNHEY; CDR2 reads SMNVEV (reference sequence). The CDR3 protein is CASSFSVQLRDTQYF. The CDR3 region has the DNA TGTGCCAGCAGTTTTTCGGTCCAATTGAGGGATACGCAGTATTTT.

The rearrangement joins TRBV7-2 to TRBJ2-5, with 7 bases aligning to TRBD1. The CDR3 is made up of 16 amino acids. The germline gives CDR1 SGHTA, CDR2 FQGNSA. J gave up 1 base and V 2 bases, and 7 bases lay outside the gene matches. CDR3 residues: CASSLNWQGVQETQYF. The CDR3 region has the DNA TGTGCCAGCAGCTTAAATTGGCAGGGGGTCCAAGAGACCCAGTACTTC.

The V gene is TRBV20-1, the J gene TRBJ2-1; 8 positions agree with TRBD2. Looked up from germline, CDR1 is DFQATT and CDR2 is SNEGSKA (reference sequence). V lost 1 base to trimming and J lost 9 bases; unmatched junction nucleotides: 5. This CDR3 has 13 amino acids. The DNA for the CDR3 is TGCAGTGCTAGAGTTCTAGCGGGCGGTGAGCAGTTCTTC. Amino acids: CSARVLAGGEQFF.

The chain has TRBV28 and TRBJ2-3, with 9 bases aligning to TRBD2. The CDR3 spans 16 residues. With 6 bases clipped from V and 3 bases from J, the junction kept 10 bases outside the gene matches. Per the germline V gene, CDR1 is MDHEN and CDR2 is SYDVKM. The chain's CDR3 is CASSPPRGGETDTQYF. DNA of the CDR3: TGTGCCAGCAGCCCCCCCCGCGGGGGGGAGACAGATACGCAGTATTTT.

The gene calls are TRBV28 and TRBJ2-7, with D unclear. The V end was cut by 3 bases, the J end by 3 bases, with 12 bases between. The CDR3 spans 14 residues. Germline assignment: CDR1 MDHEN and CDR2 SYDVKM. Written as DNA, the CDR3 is TGTGCCAGCAGTTTCCAGACCGACGGCTACGAGCAGTACTTC. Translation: CASSFQTDGYEQYF.

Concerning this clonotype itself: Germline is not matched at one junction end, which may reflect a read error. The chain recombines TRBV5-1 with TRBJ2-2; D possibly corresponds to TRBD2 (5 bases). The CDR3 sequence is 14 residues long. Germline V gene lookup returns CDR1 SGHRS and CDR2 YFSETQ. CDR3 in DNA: TGCACCAGCAGCTTGGCTAGCTGGGACGGGGAGCTGTTTTTT. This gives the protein CTSSLASWDGELFF.

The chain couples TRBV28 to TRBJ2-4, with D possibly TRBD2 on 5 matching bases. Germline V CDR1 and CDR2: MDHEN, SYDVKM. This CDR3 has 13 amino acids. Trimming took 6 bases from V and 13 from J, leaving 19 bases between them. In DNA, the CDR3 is TGTGCCAGCAGGCAGGTAGCGACGTGGGAGCAGTACTTC. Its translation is CASRQVATWEQYF. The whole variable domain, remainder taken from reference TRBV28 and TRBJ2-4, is DVKVTQSSRYLVKRTGEKVFLECVQDMDHENMFWYRQDPGLGLRLIYFSYDVKMKEKGDIPEGYSVSREKKERFSLILESASTNQTSMYLCASRQVATWEQYFGAGTRLSVL.

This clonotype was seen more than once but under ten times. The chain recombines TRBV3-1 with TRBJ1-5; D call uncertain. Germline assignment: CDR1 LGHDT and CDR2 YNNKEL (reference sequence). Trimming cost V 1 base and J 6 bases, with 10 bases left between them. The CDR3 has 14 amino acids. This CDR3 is CASSQVSGSQPQHF. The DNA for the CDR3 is TGTGCCAGCAGCCAAGTTTCCGGAAGTCAGCCCCAGCATTTT.

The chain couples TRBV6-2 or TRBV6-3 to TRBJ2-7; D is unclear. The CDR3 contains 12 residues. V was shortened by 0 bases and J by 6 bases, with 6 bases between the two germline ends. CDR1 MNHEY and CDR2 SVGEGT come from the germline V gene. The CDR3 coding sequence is TGTGCCAGCAGTTACTCGGAGACCGAGCAGTACTTC. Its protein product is CASSYSETEQYF.

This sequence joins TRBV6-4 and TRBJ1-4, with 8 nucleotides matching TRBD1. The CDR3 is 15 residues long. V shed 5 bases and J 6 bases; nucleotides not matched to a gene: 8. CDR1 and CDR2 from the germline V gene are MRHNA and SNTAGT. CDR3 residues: CASSTDGTGDEKLFF. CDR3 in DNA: TGTGCCAGCAGTACAGACGGGACAGGAGATGAAAAACTGTTTTTT.

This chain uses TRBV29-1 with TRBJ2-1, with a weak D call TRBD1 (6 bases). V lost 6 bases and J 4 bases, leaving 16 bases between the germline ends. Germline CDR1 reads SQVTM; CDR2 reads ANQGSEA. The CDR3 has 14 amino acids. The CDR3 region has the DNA TGCAGCGTGACCCGGGACACTTCGTACAATGAGCAGTTCTTC. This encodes CSVTRDTSYNEQFF.

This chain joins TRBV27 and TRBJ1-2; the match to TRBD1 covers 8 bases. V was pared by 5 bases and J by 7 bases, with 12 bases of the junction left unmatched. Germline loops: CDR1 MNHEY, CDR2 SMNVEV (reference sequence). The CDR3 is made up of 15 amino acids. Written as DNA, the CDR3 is TGTGCCAGCAGTCTGACAGGGGAATACGGTGGTGGCTACACCTTC. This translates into CASSLTGEYGGGYTF.

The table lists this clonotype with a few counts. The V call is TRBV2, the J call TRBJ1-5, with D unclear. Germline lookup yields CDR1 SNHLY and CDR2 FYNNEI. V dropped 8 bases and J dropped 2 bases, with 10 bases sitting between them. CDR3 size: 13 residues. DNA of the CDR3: TGTGCCAGCGGGCCCGGTGGCAATCAGCCCCAGCATTTT. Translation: CASGPGGNQPQHF.

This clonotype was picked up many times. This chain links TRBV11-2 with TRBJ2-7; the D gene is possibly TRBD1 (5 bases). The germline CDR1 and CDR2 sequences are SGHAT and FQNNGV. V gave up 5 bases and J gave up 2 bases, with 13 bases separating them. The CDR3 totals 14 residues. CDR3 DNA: TGTGCCAGCAGCAGGACGTCGACAGCCTACGAGCAGTACTTC. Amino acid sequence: CASSRTSTAYEQYF.

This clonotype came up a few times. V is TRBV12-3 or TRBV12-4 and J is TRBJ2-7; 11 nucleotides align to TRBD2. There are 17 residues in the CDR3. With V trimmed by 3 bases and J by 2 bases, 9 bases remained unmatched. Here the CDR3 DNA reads TGTGCCAGCAGTTTTTCAACCGGGACTAGCGGAACCTACGAGCAGTACTTC. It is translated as CASSFSTGTSGTYEQYF.

As DNA, the CDR3 is TGTGCCAGCAGCTTAGACGGGAGCTGGGATAGTGAGCAGTTCTTC. Protein sequence: CASSLDGSWDSEQFF. The chain recombines TRBV7-9 with TRBJ2-1, with D possibly TRBD2 on 6 matching bases. Germline V gene data show CDR1 as SEHNR and CDR2 as FQNEAQ (reference sequence). V was cut by 1 base and J by 9 bases, with 16 bases left in between. The CDR3 spans 15 residues.

The CDR3 region has the DNA TGCGCCAGCAGCTTGGCGGGACAGGGGGATAACAATGAGCAGTTCTTC. This sequence encodes CASSLAGQGDNNEQFF. This chain connects TRBV5-1 to TRBJ2-1, with 11 bases that match TRBD1. V trimming: 0 bases; J trimming: 5 bases; junction bases outside the gene matches: 4. Germline V gives CDR1 SGHRS, CDR2 YFSETQ. This CDR3 is built from 16 residues.

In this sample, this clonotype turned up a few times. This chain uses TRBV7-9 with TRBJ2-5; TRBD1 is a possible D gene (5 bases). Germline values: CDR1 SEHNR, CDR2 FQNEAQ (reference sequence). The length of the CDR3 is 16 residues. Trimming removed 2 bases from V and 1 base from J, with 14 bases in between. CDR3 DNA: TGTGCCAGCAGCTTAACCTTATCAGGGTTCCAAGAGACCCAGTACTTC. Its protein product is CASSLTLSGFQETQYF.

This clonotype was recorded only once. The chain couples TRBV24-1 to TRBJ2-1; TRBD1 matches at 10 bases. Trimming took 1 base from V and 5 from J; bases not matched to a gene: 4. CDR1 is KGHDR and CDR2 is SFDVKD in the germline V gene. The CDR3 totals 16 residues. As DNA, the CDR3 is TGTGCCACCAGTGATTTCGCCGGGACAGGGGACAATGAGCAGTTCTTC. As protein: CATSDFAGTGDNEQFF.

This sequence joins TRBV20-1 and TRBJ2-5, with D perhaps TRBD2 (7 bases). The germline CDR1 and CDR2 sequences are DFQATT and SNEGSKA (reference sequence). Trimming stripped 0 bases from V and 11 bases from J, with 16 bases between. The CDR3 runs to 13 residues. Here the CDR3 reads CSAREPGGAPQYF. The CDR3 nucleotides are TGCAGTGCTAGAGAGCCTGGGGGGGCACCGCAGTACTTC.

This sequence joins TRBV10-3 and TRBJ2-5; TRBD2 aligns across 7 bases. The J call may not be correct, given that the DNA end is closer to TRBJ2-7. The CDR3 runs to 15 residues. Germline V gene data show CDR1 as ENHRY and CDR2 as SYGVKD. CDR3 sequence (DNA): TGTGCCATCAGTGACCCGACTAGCTCCGCCTACGAGCAGTACTTC. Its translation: CAISDPTSSAYEQYF.

CDR3 residues: CASSLYRLNTEAFF. CDR3 nucleotides: TGTGCCAGCAGTTTATACAGGTTGAACACTGAAGCTTTCTTT. The chain carries TRBV27 and TRBJ1-1; possibly TRBD1 for D (5 bases). Germline lookup yields CDR1 MNHEY and CDR2 SMNVEV (reference sequence). This CDR3 region has 14 residues. The V gene lost 1 base and the J gene lost 0 bases, with 6 bases spanning the gap.

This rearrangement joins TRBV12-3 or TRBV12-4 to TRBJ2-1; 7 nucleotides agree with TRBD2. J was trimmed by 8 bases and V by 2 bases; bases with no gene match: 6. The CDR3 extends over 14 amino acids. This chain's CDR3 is CASSLIIAGDEQFF. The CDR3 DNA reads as TGTGCCAGCAGTTTAATCATTGCGGGGGATGAGCAGTTCTTC.

The CDR3: CSALSDNSPLHF. In DNA, the CDR3 is TGCAGTGCCCTCTCGGATAATTCACCCCTCCACTTT. The V gene is TRBV20-1, the J gene TRBJ1-6; D not resolved. This CDR3 comprises 12 residues. The V end lost 6 bases, the J end lost 5 bases, and 8 bases lay between the germline ends. Germline values: CDR1 DFQATT, CDR2 SNEGSKA (reference sequence).

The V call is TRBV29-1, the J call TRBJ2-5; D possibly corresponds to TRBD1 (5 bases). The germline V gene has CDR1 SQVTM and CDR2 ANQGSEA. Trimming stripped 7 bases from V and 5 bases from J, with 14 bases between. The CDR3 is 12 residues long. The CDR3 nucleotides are TGCAGCGCGGACATACATCCGGAGACCCAGTACTTC. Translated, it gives CSADIHPETQYF.

CDR3 nucleotides: TGTGCCAGCAGTTACTCTTTAGACGAGCTGTTTTTT. Translated: CASSYSLDELFF. V usage is TRBV6-2 or TRBV6-3 and J usage is TRBJ2-2, with D unclear. CDR3 length: 12 amino acids. Trimming took off 0 bases at V and 11 bases at J, with 7 bases between the two ends. From germline, CDR1 is MNHEY and CDR2 SVGEGT.